One and the same sample provided the 2 T cell receptor beta chains below, sequenced in a study of cytomegalovirus exposure and HLA in healthy donors. PCR involved 60 Vbeta and 13 Jbeta primers. The method was immunoSEQ multiplex PCR; TCRdb's version includes in-frame clones alone and lacks a portion of them. In the table there are some 120,000 clones, more than 9% of which are singletons. The material sequenced was PBMCs. Receptor source: a woman between 18 and 29 years old in good health and CMV-seropositive.

The chain joins TRBV7-9 to TRBJ2-1, with TRBD1 as a possible D gene (5 bases). Germline CDR1 is SEHNR and CDR2 is FQNEAQ (reference sequence). CDR3 length equals 17 residues. Trimming took 7 bases from V and 8 from J, leaving 27 bases between them. CDR3 sequence: CASTPFAAGPYHDEQFF. In nucleotides, the CDR3 is TGTGCCAGCACCCCTTTTGCGGCAGGGCCATACCATGATGAGCAGTTCTTC.

The sample holds a few counts of this clone. The V and J genes are TRBV5-1 and TRBJ2-5, with 7 bases lining up with TRBD2. CDR1 and CDR2 from the germline V gene are SGHRS and YFSETQ. This CDR3 has 16 amino acids. J gave up 0 bases and V 2 bases, and 7 bases lay outside the gene matches. In DNA, the CDR3 is TGCGCCAGCAGCTTAGCTAGCGGAACGTACCAAGAGACCCAGTACTTC. Residues: CASSLASGTYQETQYF.